Listed below are T cell receptor beta chains from one sample, sequenced in a study of read filtering for tumor transcriptome and immune sequencing. TCRdb re-derived calls from the reads in MiXCR, one entry per CDR3 protein. The sample has 100,000 to 150,000 distinct CDR3 sequences; about an eighth are singletons. Specimen: a population of CD138-negative cells sorted from bone marrow. These receptors all stem from a donor at least 40 years old with multiple myeloma. CDR3s leave out the opening cysteine and the closing phenylalanine or tryptophan.

j_call | v_call | cdr3_length | cdr3_aa
TRBJ1-3 | TRBV28 | 16 | ASSSPAGRLYSGNTIY
TRBJ2-1 | TRBV11-2 | 13 | ASSLFGRAENEQF
TRBJ1-4 | TRBV12-3/TRBV12-4 | 12 | ASSFTGSNEKLF
TRBJ2-3 | TRBV28 | 14 | ASSATSGRAADTQC
TRBJ2-3 | TRBV21-1 | 17 | ASSKALFGSERMTDTQY
TRBJ2-2 | TRBV29-1 | 10 | SFKGSAGELF
TRBJ2-1 | TRBV11-2 | 16 | ASSLGSLAGVTYNEQF
TRBJ2-5 | TRBV30 | 13 | AWRKGYGRQETQY
TRBJ2-3 | TRBV10-3 | 12 | AISDGRGIYTQY
TRBJ2-1 | TRBV7-6 | 13 | ASSSTTTHYNEQF
TRBJ1-1 | TRBV29-1 | 12 | SVEVNRANTEAF
TRBJ2-5 | TRBV20-1 | 12 | SARVWGGGETQY
TRBJ1-2 | TRBV9 | 11 | ASSAQLNYDYT
TRBJ2-1 | TRBV30 | 12 | AWQAGPIPNEQF
TRBJ1-1 | TRBV12-3/TRBV12-4 | 16 | ASSTLRDGMTMNTEAS
TRBJ2-2 | TRBV7-2 | 13 | ASSLAEVKTRELF
TRBJ1-5 | TRBV12-3/TRBV12-4 | 9 | ARSNARAQH
TRBJ1-5 | TRBV18 | 12 | ASSPPRFNQPQH
TRBJ1-2 | TRBV3-1 | 14 | ASSQSTLGGFYGYT
TRBJ2-5 | TRBV6-5 | 11 | ASRPEYQETQY
TRBJ2-2 | TRBV30 | 13 | AWSTGDSVTGELF
TRBJ2-1 | TRBV3-1 | 13 | ASSQAGTGRNEQF
TRBJ1-1 | TRBV5-1 | 12 | ASSLVGAGTEAF
TRBJ2-3 | TRBV5-4 | 12 | ASTPRRGADTQY
TRBJ2-1 | TRBV10-3 | 15 | AISEHSSSGFGNEQF
TRBJ1-5 | TRBV19 | 13 | ASKSAGFGYQPQH
TRBJ2-3 | TRBV7-8 | 15 | ASSPMAGWRNTDTQY
TRBJ2-1 | TRBV20-1 | 13 | SARGLAGGRNEQF
TRBJ2-1 | TRBV19 | 14 | ASSRRQGIIYNEQF
TRBJ2-1 | TRBV11-3 | 13 | ASSPRGGANNEQF
TRBJ2-5 | TRBV6-5 | 12 | ASSFGRKGETQY
TRBJ2-3 | TRBV14 | 14 | ASSRRFDTSTDTQY
TRBJ1-2 | TRBV5-1 | 13 | ASSLVPQGLFGYT
TRBJ2-3 | TRBV2 | 14 | ASSEGGRGLTDTQY
TRBJ1-6 | TRBV18 | 12 | ASSQGRGNSPLH
TRBJ2-5 | TRBV5-1 | 12 | ASSFLGQKETQY
TRBJ1-3 | TRBV29-1 | 11 | SVAGTARNTIY
TRBJ2-5 | TRBV20-1 | 11 | SARDPQKETQY
TRBJ2-2 | TRBV12-3/TRBV12-4 | 12 | ASINTRGPGELF